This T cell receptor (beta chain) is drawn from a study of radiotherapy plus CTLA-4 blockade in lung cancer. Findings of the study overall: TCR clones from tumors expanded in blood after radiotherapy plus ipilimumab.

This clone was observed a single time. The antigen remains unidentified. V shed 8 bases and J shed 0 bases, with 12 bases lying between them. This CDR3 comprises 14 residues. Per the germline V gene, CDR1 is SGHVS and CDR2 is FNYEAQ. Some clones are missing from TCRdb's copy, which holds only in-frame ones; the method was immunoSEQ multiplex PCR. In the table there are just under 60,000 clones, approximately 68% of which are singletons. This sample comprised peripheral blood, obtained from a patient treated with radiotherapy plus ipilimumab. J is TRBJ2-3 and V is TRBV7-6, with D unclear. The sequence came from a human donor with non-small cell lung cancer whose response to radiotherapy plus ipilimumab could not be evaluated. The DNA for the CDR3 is TGTGCCAGCTCAAGCCCGTTCAGCACAGATACGCAGTATTTT. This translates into CASSSPFSTDTQYF.